Sequencing of this T cell receptor (beta chain) was carried out in a study of control samples from healthy donors and cancer patients. The table came from immunoSEQ multiplex PCR; TCRdb's copy has only in-frame clones and leaves some out. The sample holds more than 90,000 clones, roughly 91% seen once. Germline V gene data show CDR1 as MGHRA and CDR2 as YSYEKL. The ends were cut back, 0 bases at V and 0 bases at J, with 9 bases in the middle. This CDR3 is built from 16 residues. This clonotype originated in a man between 25 and 39 years old in good health. The chain combines TRBV4-1 with TRBJ1-3; D is uncertain. Specimen: blood. DNA of the CDR3: TGCGCCAGCAGCCAAGAGCCGGCAGGCTCTGGAAACACCATATATTTT. Translated: CASSQEPAGSGNTIYF.